The following is a TCR beta chain sequence with its context. In the authors' methods: By means of reference gene primer amplification, nucleated cell counts were estimated. Produced via immunoSEQ multiplex PCR; TCRdb's table is partial and in-frame only. That table is the source of V, J and clone size, and D and trimming were worked out from the DNA. The sample contains fewer than 600,000 clones, about 88% of which appear only once. Followed over time, Seattle patients had been enrolled while infection was active. This CDR3 region has 12 residues. V lost 10 bases and J lost 10; bases outside the gene matches: 5. This sample is part of a study of blood T cell repertoires in COVID-19. About the research overall: Spain, Italy and the United States supplied samples that represented acute and convalescent COVID-19.

Sequencing was performed on peripheral blood. The clonotype comes from a man aged 18 to 30 with COVID-19, enrolled during active disease. The chain carries TRBV12-3 or TRBV12-4 and TRBJ1-6; 9 bases map to TRBD1. DNA for the CDR3: TGTGCCATCTCGACAGGGGGGTCACCCCTCCACTTT. It encodes CAISTGGSPLHF.